This T cell receptor beta chain originates from a study of blood T cell repertoires in COVID-19. This clone was counted a few times. This CDR3 is 13 amino acids long. The germline gives CDR1 SGHAT, CDR2 FQNNGV. V gave up 3 bases and J gave up 2 bases, with 7 bases separating them. In the study's own analysis: Reference gene primer amplification yielded estimated nucleated cell counts. The repertoire was sequenced with immunoSEQ multiplex PCR; TCRdb's copy has only in-frame clones and lacks some. That table is the source of V, J and clone size, and D and trimming were worked out from the DNA. The sample carries 90,000 to 100,000 clones, 75% to 85% recorded once.

Sequencing was done on a sample of peripheral blood. The rearrangement links TRBV11-2 to TRBJ1-1; no clear D. The clonotype comes from a man aged 60 to 75 with acute or convalescent COVID-19. The CDR3 sequence: CASSFTTNTEAFF. As DNA, the CDR3 is TGTGCCAGCAGCTTTACAACCAACACTGAAGCTTTCTTT.